This T cell receptor (beta chain) is from a study of blood T cell repertoires in COVID-19. The wider study: Sites across the United States, Italy and Spain contributed samples from acute and convalescent COVID-19. From T cells, B-cell-depleted T cells, or PBMCs came the material, which was cDNA or gDNA.

With 0 bases clipped from V and 5 bases from J, the junction kept 13 bases outside the gene matches. The CDR3 is 18 residues long. CDR1 LGHNA and CDR2 YSLEER come from the germline V gene. Clones were read by immunoSEQ multiplex PCR, and TCRdb kept only the in-frame ones, dropping some. There are under 130,000 clones in the sample; around 88% occur only once, and 3.5% lies in the top ten. The clonotype comes from a human donor in a cohort sampled during active COVID-19. This sequence joins TRBV4-3 and TRBJ2-5, with TRBD2 identical over 9 bases. The sequencing input was peripheral blood. The CDR3 region has the DNA TGCGCCAGCAGCCAAGAGGTTGTAGTAGCGGGAGTCGGGGAGACCCAGTACTTC. It codes for CASSQEVVVAGVGETQYF.